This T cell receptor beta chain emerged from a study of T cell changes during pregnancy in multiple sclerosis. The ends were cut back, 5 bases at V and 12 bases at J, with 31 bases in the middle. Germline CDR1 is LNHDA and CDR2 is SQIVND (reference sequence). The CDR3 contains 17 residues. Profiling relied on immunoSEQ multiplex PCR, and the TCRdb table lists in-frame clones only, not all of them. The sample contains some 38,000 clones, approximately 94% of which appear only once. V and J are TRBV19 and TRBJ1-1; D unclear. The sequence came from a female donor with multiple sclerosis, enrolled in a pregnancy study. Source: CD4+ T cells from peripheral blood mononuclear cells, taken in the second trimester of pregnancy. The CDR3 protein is CASSPIDSRRNHRVTFF. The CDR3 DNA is TGTGCCAGTAGTCCCATCGATTCTCGTCGAAACCACAGAGTGACTTTCTTT.